The 17 T cell receptor beta chains presented below share a single source sample, sequenced in a study of post-analysis software for immune sequencing data. No cognate antigen is known for these TCRs. Study-wide points: Five or six TRBV segments were more frequent in patients than controls; TRBV5-6, TRBV5-1 and TRBV20-1 belonged to this group.

Unique molecular identifiers were carried by the TCR beta cDNA libraries. TCRdb re-called the PCR reads with MiXCR, one entry per CDR3 protein. The table has a few hundred thousand distinct CDR3 sequences, 39% seen once. Input material: blood. The receptors come from a girl aged 2 to 9 with multiple sclerosis.

J is TRBJ2-7 and V is TRBV10-2; D is possibly TRBD2 (6 bases). The CDR3 has 14 residues. Trimming shortened V by 6 bases and J by 4 bases, and 16 bases separated the two germline ends. Germline V gene data show CDR1 as WSHSY and CDR2 as SAAADI. The CDR3 region is CASSPDRERYEQYF. The CDR3 nucleotides read TGCGCCAGCAGCCCCGATCGGGAGAGGTACGAGCAGTACTTC.

Details on this clonotype: Germline and junction disagree at one end, which may indicate a read error. This chain connects TRBV29-1 to TRBJ2-5; either TRBD1 or TRBD2 may fit D (5 bases each). The CDR3 extends over 11 amino acids. The V gene's germline CDR1 is SQVTM and CDR2 ANQGSEA. The CDR3 DNA sequence: TGCGGCGTTGTATTTGGGGGTGAGCAGTACTTC. Its translation is CGVVFGGEQYF.

CDR3 protein: CSVRTSGGAGTQYF. The CDR3 bases are TGCAGTGTGCGGACTAGCGGGGGGGCCGGTACGCAGTATTTT. The chain has TRBV20-1 and TRBJ2-3; 15 nucleotides match TRBD2. This CDR3 has 14 amino acids. V dropped 7 bases and J dropped 8; count of bases not matched to a gene: 7. The germline V gene has CDR1 DFQATT and CDR2 SNEGSKA (reference sequence).

V usage is TRBV4-3 and J usage is TRBJ1-6; TRBD1 is a possible D gene (5 bases). The V gene's germline CDR1 is LGHNA and CDR2 YSLEER. V was trimmed by 1 base and J by 9 bases, leaving 16 bases between them. The CDR3 runs to 16 residues. In DNA, the CDR3 is TGCGCCAGCAGCCAAGTGAAGGGGCTGAGAATTTCACCCCTCCACTTT. This codes for CASSQVKGLRISPLHF.

J is TRBJ2-1 and V is TRBV29-1; perhaps TRBD2 as D (5 bases). This CDR3 spans 13 amino acids. Germline V gives CDR1 SQVTM, CDR2 ANQGSEA. V gave up 3 bases and J gave up 0 bases, with 6 bases separating them. The DNA for the CDR3 is TGCAGCGTTGACACTAGCTCCTACAATGAGCAGTTCTTC. Translation: CSVDTSSYNEQFF.

This clonotype has just a few counts. This chain links TRBV6-2 or TRBV6-3 with TRBJ2-1; D ambiguous. CDR1 and CDR2 from the germline V gene are MNHEY and SVGEGT. V was clipped by 2 bases and J by 6 bases, with 14 bases between them. CDR3 length equals 15 residues. The DNA for the CDR3 is TGTGCCAGCAGTTACGGGTTACCCTGGAGCAATGAGCAGTTCTTC. It specifies CASSYGLPWSNEQFF.

This clonotype has a handful of counts. The chain recombines TRBV11-2 with TRBJ2-7; 7 bases map to TRBD2. Germline CDR1 reads SGHAT; CDR2 reads FQNNGV. Unmatched junction bases numbered 8, after V lost 2 bases and J lost 1 base. The CDR3 spans 16 residues. The CDR3 here is CASSLRSSGDSYEQYF. The CDR3 nucleotides are TGTGCCAGCAGCTTAAGGTCTAGCGGTGATTCCTACGAGCAGTACTTC.

The chain employs TRBV5-5 and TRBJ1-2; D gene uncertain. The ends were cut back, 4 bases at V and 1 base at J, with 11 bases in the middle. The CDR3 sequence is 14 residues long. Germline V gene data show CDR1 as SGHKS and CDR2 as YYEKEE (reference sequence). The CDR3 reads CASSEDPLNYGYTF. Written as DNA, the CDR3 is TGTGCCAGCAGCGAGGACCCCCTTAACTATGGCTACACCTTC.

This clonotype was recorded only once. The V call is TRBV7-2, the J call TRBJ2-3, with 7 bases identical to TRBD1. The length of the CDR3 is 12 residues. The germline gives CDR1 SGHTA, CDR2 FQGNSA. The junction had 8 bases not matched to a gene; V was cut back by 7 bases and J by 10 bases. CDR3 DNA: TGTGCCAGCACCCTTGTCGGGACAGCGCAGTATTTT. This codes for CASTLVGTAQYF.

This clonotype was seen only a few times. The V and J genes are TRBV28 and TRBJ2-1, with D perhaps given as TRBD1 or TRBD2 (5 bases each). The CDR3 runs 18 residues. The V and J ends lost 2 bases and 7 bases respectively, with 24 bases between them. The germline V gene encodes CDR1 MDHEN and CDR2 SYDVKM. The CDR3 region is CASSLSLGDPFTDNEQFF. Here the CDR3 DNA reads TGTGCCAGCAGTTTAAGTCTAGGGGACCCCTTTACGGATAATGAGCAGTTCTTC.

On this clonotype: The junction departs from the called germline gene at one end, perhaps through a read error. The chain carries TRBV7-6 and TRBJ2-3, with D perhaps matching TRBD1 (5 bases). The CDR3 spans 13 residues. Germline V CDR1 and CDR2: SGHVS, FNYEAQ. This chain's CDR3 is CASSFQGPDTRYF. In nucleotides, the CDR3 is TGTGCCAGCAGCTTTCAGGGCCCAGATACGCGGTATTTT.

The chain recombines TRBV20-1 with TRBJ1-6; tentative D call: TRBD1 (6 bases). The CDR3 extends over 15 amino acids. Germline V gene lookup returns CDR1 DFQATT and CDR2 SNEGSKA (reference sequence). Trimming stripped 1 base from V and 7 bases from J, with 14 bases between. The CDR3 loop is CSARAAGAVNSPLHF. The CDR3 DNA sequence: TGCAGTGCTAGAGCGGCAGGGGCAGTGAATTCACCCCTCCACTTT.

The chain has TRBV2 and TRBJ2-1; the match to TRBD1 covers 9 bases. Germline CDR1 SNHLY, CDR2 FYNNEI. The V segment lost 7 bases and the J segment 8 bases; nucleotides outside the gene matches: 9. The CDR3 is 14 amino acids. The CDR3, as DNA: TGTGCCAGCAAGGGGACAGGGTGGCTCGATGAGCAGTTCTTC. It codes for CASKGTGWLDEQFF.

CDR3: CASRGRHNEQFF. The CDR3 region has the DNA TGTGCCAGCAGGGGGCGGCACAATGAGCAGTTCTTC. The V gene is TRBV27, the J gene TRBJ2-1; perhaps TRBD1 as D (5 bases). The CDR3 contains 12 residues. V lost 6 bases and J 5 bases, leaving 8 bases between the germline ends. CDR1 and CDR2 from the germline V gene are MNHEY and SMNVEV (reference sequence).

In DNA, the CDR3 is TGTGCCAGCAGTAAGGGTCCGGACACTGAAGCTTTCTTT. Amino acid sequence: CASSKGPDTEAFF. The V and J genes are TRBV25-1 and TRBJ1-1; no definite D call. Per germline, CDR1 MGHDK and CDR2 SYGVNS. V lost 5 bases, J lost 3 bases, and 10 bases lay in between. This CDR3 region has 13 residues.

The chain has TRBV5-6 and TRBJ1-1; possibly TRBD1 for D (6 bases). Deletions cut 2 bases from V and 4 bases from J, with 12 bases between. Per germline, CDR1 SGHDT and CDR2 YYEEEE. There are 14 residues in the CDR3. This CDR3 is CASSLTGSFTEAFF. In DNA, the CDR3 is TGTGCCAGCAGCTTAACAGGGTCCTTCACTGAAGCTTTCTTT.

This clonotype was seen a handful of times. The chain is built from TRBV28 and TRBJ2-5; 7 bases match TRBD1. Trimming removed 3 bases from V and 6 bases from J; junction bases left unmatched: 7. Germline V gene data show CDR1 as MDHEN and CDR2 as SYDVKM. The CDR3 is 14 residues long. The chain's CDR3 is CASSFERGRKTQYF. In DNA form, the CDR3 reads TGTGCCAGCAGTTTTGAGAGGGGGCGAAAGACCCAGTACTTC.